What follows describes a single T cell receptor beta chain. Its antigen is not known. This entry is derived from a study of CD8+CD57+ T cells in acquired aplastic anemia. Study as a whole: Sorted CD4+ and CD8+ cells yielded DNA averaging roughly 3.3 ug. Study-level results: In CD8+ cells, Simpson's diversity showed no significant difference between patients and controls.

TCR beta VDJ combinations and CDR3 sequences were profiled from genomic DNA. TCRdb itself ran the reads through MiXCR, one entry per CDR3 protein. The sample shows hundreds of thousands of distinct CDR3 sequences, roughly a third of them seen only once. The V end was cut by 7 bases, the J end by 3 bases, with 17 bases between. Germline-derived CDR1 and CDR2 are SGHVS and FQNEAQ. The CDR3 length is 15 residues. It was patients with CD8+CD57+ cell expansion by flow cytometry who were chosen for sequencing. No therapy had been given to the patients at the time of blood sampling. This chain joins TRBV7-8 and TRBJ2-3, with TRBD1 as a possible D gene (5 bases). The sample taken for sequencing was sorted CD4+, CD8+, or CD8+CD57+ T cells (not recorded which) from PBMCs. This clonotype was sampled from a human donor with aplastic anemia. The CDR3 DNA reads TGTGCCAGCACCCGCCAGGGTACGCTTACAGATACGCAGTATTTT. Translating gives CASTRQGTLTDTQYF.